This entry lists 24 T cell receptor beta chains sequenced from one sample in a study of OX40 agonist ivuxolimab in advanced cancers. Method: immunoSEQ multiplex PCR; TCRdb's copy keeps in-frame clones and lacks some. This repertoire shows some 74,000 clones, 75% to 95% found once; its top ten account for roughly 6.9%. Sequences were derived from CD4+ or CD8+ T cells sorted from blood, sampled in a trial of the OX40 agonist ivuxolimab. These receptors originate from an adult with an advanced solid tumor such as melanoma, head and neck, liver or kidney cancer.

The sample holds one count of this clone. V and J are TRBV14 and TRBJ2-7; the D gene is possibly TRBD2 (5 bases). V lost 1 base to trimming and J lost 4 bases, with 14 bases between them. This CDR3 is built from 15 residues. The germline gives CDR1 SGHDN, CDR2 FVKESK. The DNA for the CDR3 is TGTGCCAGCAGCCAAGGGAGGTCGCCTCTATACGAGCAGTACTTC. It codes for CASSQGRSPLYEQYF.

The chain has TRBV6-6 and TRBJ2-6, with D hard to call. V was shortened by 6 bases and J by 1 base, with 4 bases between the two germline ends. Germline lookup yields CDR1 MNHNY and CDR2 SVGAGI (reference sequence). The CDR3 length is 13 residues. CDR3 sequence (DNA): TGTGCCAGCAGGGAGTCTGGGGCCAACGTCCTGACTTTC. As protein: CASRESGANVLTF.

CDR3 coding DNA: TGTGCCAGCTCACCTGATAATAGCAATCAGCCCCAGCATTTT. Translated: CASSPDNSNQPQHF. This chain uses TRBV18 with TRBJ1-5; no reliable D call. Germline assignment: CDR1 KGHSH and CDR2 LQKENI. Between the trimmed V and J ends, which lost 3 bases and 0 bases, there was a span of 6 bases. The CDR3 is made up of 14 amino acids. The full variable domain, with the rest looked up from reference TRBV18 and TRBJ1-5, is NAGVMQNPRHLVRRRGQEARLRCSPMKGHSHVYWYRQLPEEGLKFMVYLQKENIIDESGMPKERFSAEFPKEGPSILRIQQVVRGDSAAYFCASSPDNSNQPQHFGDGTRLSIL.

This chain connects TRBV21-1 to TRBJ2-4; the table's D call, TRBD2, has no DNA check behind it. TRBV21-1 corresponds to a pseudogene. The CDR3 length is 21 residues. The CDR3 nucleotides are TGTGCCAGCAGCAAAGTCAGGGGGCGGCTAGCGGGGATCCTAGCCAAAAACATTCAGTACTTC. Its translation is CASSKVRGRLAGILAKNIQYF.

The rearrangement joins TRBV6-6 to TRBJ2-3; no clear D gene. The V end was cut by 8 bases, the J end by 9 bases, with 9 bases between. The CDR3 has 10 residues. Germline loops: CDR1 MNHNY, CDR2 SVGAGI (reference sequence). CDR3 in DNA: TGTGCCAGCGGCTTTAAAACGCAGTATTTT. This sequence encodes CASGFKTQYF.

The chain uses TRBV6-1 and TRBJ1-2; TRBD1 agrees at 7 bases. The CDR3 contains 14 residues. Per germline, CDR1 MNHNS and CDR2 SASEGT. With V trimmed by 4 bases and J by 8 bases, 10 bases remained unmatched. The CDR3: CASSGRTGAGGYTF. CDR3 nucleotide sequence: TGTGCCAGCAGTGGACGTACAGGGGCGGGGGGCTACACCTTC.

The CDR3 region has the DNA TGTGCCAGCAGTTACTCGGAGAGAGCCAAAAACATTCAGTACTTC. Its translation: CASSYSERAKNIQYF. V usage is TRBV6-5 and J usage is TRBJ2-4; D is ambiguous. Germline CDR1 reads MNHEY; CDR2 reads SVGAGI. This CDR3 has 15 amino acids. Deletions cut 0 bases from V and 0 bases from J, with 6 bases between.

The CDR3 nucleotides are TGCGCCAGCAGTCACCTCGACCGGCATCCACCCTACGAGCAGTACTTC. Its protein is CASSHLDRHPPYEQYF. The V and J genes are TRBV23-1 and TRBJ2-7; no firm D call. TRBV23-1 is annotated as an ORF whose role is uncertain. V was trimmed by 3 bases and J by 2 bases, leaving 17 bases between them. This CDR3 is 16 amino acids long.

V usage is TRBV5-1 and J usage is TRBJ2-5; the D is unclear. The V end lost 0 bases, the J end lost 1 base, and 10 bases lay between the germline ends. Germline values: CDR1 SGHRS, CDR2 YFSETQ. The CDR3 has 15 amino acids. The CDR3 sequence: CASSLVTSSQETQYF. The CDR3, as DNA: TGCGCCAGCAGCTTGGTGACCTCAAGCCAAGAGACCCAGTACTTC.

The chain combines TRBV5-1 with TRBJ2-1, with a possible D match to TRBD2 (6 bases). Trimming took 1 base from V and 0 from J, leaving 11 bases between them. CDR3 length: 16 residues. Per the germline V gene, CDR1 is SGHRS and CDR2 is YFSETQ. The CDR3 protein is CASSLYTGGSYNEQFF. CDR3 nucleotides: TGCGCCAGCAGCTTGTATACCGGGGGCTCCTACAATGAGCAGTTCTTC.

This sequence joins TRBV19 and TRBJ2-7; 12 bases align to TRBD1. There are 12 residues in the CDR3. Germline V gene sequence: CDR1 LNHDA, CDR2 SQIVND (reference sequence). V dropped 11 bases and J dropped 6; count of bases not matched to a gene: 5. This CDR3 reads CAGTGGGGEQYF. CDR3 nucleotides: TGTGCCGGGACAGGGGGCGGAGGCGAGCAGTACTTC. The entire variable domain, with the rest obtained from reference TRBV19 and TRBJ2-7, is as follows: DGGITQSPKYLFRKEGQNVTLSCEQNLNHDAMYWYRQDPGQGLRLIYYSQIVNDFQKGDIAEGYSVSREKKESFPLTVTSAQKNPTAFYLCAGTGGGGEQYFGPGTRLTVT.

The V and J genes are TRBV7-8 and TRBJ2-7; 15 bases fit TRBD2. Germline V lookup: CDR1 SGHVS, CDR2 FQNEAQ. This CDR3 contains 14 residues. Losses at the gene ends were 3 bases for V and 13 bases for J; bases not matched to a gene: 7. The CDR3 sequence is CASSLRTSGRASYF. For the CDR3, the DNA is TGTGCCAGCAGCTTGAGGACTAGCGGGAGGGCGTCCTACTTC.

The CDR3 loop reads CASSLDSLGIGDTQYF. DNA for the CDR3: TGTGCCAGCAGCTTGGACTCTCTAGGGATAGGAGATACGCAGTATTTT. The chain has TRBV5-4 and TRBJ2-3; no definite D call. The CDR3 contains 16 residues. The germline gives CDR1 SGHNT, CDR2 YYREEE (reference sequence). V lost 0 bases and J 5 bases, leaving 16 bases between the germline ends. The full variable domain, with the rest looked up from reference TRBV5-4 and TRBJ2-3, is ETGVTQSPTHLIKTRGQQVTLRCSSQSGHNTVSWYQQALGQGPQFIFQYYREEENGRGNFPPRFSGLQFPNYSSELNVNALELDDSALYLCASSLDSLGIGDTQYFGPGTRLTVL.

The chain couples TRBV28 to TRBJ1-1, with unresolved D. CDR3 length: 14 residues. Per the germline V gene, CDR1 is MDHEN and CDR2 is SYDVKM. V lost 2 bases to trimming and J lost 2 bases, with 9 bases between them. The CDR3 loop is CASSLGLANTEAFF. CDR3 sequence (DNA): TGTGCCAGCAGTTTAGGGCTAGCAAACACTGAAGCTTTCTTT.

V and J are TRBV6-5 and TRBJ2-2; D might be TRBD1 or TRBD2, each matching 7 bases. This CDR3 is built from 14 residues. The germline V gene has CDR1 MNHEY and CDR2 SVGAGI. The germline V and J ends were trimmed by 6 bases and 6 bases, with 14 bases remaining between them. The CDR3 DNA is TGTGCCAGCAGACGGCAGGGGGGGGCCGGGGAGCTGTTTTTT. Protein product: CASRRQGGAGELFF.

Points on this clone: The junction departs from the called germline gene at one end, perhaps through a read error. The rearrangement links TRBV11-2 to TRBJ2-3; D unclear. The CDR3 is made up of 15 amino acids. Germline loops: CDR1 SGHAT, CDR2 FQNNGV. The DNA of the CDR3 is TGTGCCAGCACCTTAAGGGATCCTGGCACAGATACGCAGTATTTT. This codes for CASTLRDPGTDTQYF.

The rearrangement links TRBV4-1 to TRBJ2-5; D could derive from TRBD1 or TRBD2 (5 bases each). The CDR3 length is 16 residues. Germline V CDR1 and CDR2: MGHRA, YSYEKL. Trimming pared 0 bases from V and 5 bases from J, leaving 16 bases between. CDR3 protein: CASSQERGIALETQYF. The CDR3 DNA reads TGCGCCAGCAGCCAAGAACGGGGCATCGCGCTGGAGACCCAGTACTTC.

The genes are TRBV9 and TRBJ2-7; D is unclear. Germline V CDR1 and CDR2: SGDLS, YYNGEE. The length of the CDR3 is 14 residues. Trimming shortened V by 0 bases and J by 2 bases, and 9 bases separated the two germline ends. The CDR3 region is CASSVASEPYEQYF. The CDR3 DNA reads as TGTGCCAGCAGCGTAGCGTCGGAACCCTACGAGCAGTACTTC. Based on the CDR3 plus reference TRBV9 and TRBJ2-7, the full variable domain is DSGVTQTPKHLITATGQRVTLRCSPRSGDLSVYWYQQSLDQGLQFLIQYYNGEERAKGNILERFSAQQFPDLHSELNLSSLELGDSALYFCASSVASEPYEQYFGPGTRLTVT.

The J gene is TRBJ2-5, the V gene TRBV12-5; D gene unclear. V lost 2 bases and J lost 5, with 6 bases in between. CDR3 length: 12 residues. Germline assignment: CDR1 LGHNT and CDR2 FRNRAP. The CDR3 here is CASGLLGETQYF. In DNA, the CDR3 is TGTGCTAGTGGTTTGCTGGGGGAGACCCAGTACTTC.

V usage is TRBV4-2 and J usage is TRBJ2-1; the match to TRBD2 covers 10 bases. The CDR3 length is 17 residues. The ends lost 1 base at V and 8 bases at J; junction bases unmatched: 11. CDR1 is LGHNA, CDR2 YNFKEQ, per germline. CDR3: CASSQAGLAGVGDEQFF. The CDR3 nucleotides read TGTGCCAGCAGCCAAGCCGGTCTAGCGGGAGTGGGTGATGAGCAGTTCTTC.

The chain uses TRBV7-8 and TRBJ2-2; weak D call: TRBD2 (5 bases). The V end was cut by 5 bases, the J end by 6 bases, with 19 bases between. The CDR3 is 16 amino acids. Germline V gives CDR1 SGHVS, CDR2 FQNEAQ. CDR3 residues: CASSLLVVSFPGELFF. In nucleotides, the CDR3 is TGTGCCAGCAGCCTACTAGTTGTTTCTTTCCCCGGGGAGCTGTTTTTT.

The chain has TRBV30 and TRBJ2-5; tentatively, D is TRBD1 or TRBD2 (6 bases each). Germline V gene data show CDR1 as GTSNPN and CDR2 as SVGIG (reference sequence). With 3 bases removed from V and 6 bases from J, the gap between germline ends came to 23 bases. The CDR3 extends over 16 amino acids. The CDR3 spells CAWSRRGGAGAQTQYF. The CDR3, as DNA: TGTGCCTGGAGCCGAAGGGGCGGGGCAGGGGCCCAGACCCAGTACTTC.

The rearrangement joins TRBV28 to TRBJ2-1; TRBD2 aligns across 14 bases. CDR3 size: 15 residues. V lost 3 bases, J lost 8 bases, and 3 bases stayed unmatched. Germline V gene lookup returns CDR1 MDHEN and CDR2 SYDVKM. DNA of the CDR3: TGTGCCAGCAGTTTGCCGGGACTAGCGGGAGATGAGCAGTTCTTC. It codes for CASSLPGLAGDEQFF.

The chain links TRBV30 to TRBJ1-1; tentative D call: TRBD1 (5 bases). Trimming removed 2 bases at V and 0 bases at J, with 7 bases between. CDR1 GTSNPN and CDR2 SVGIG come from the germline V gene (reference sequence). There are 13 residues in the CDR3. This chain's CDR3 is CAWSRGLNTEAFF. CDR3 sequence (DNA): TGTGCCTGGAGTAGGGGACTGAACACTGAAGCTTTCTTT.